A selection of T cell receptor beta chains follows, all from one sample in a study of blood T cell repertoires in COVID-19. The data were produced by immunoSEQ multiplex PCR, yet TCRdb's version contains in-frame clones alone and is incomplete. The data show around 300,000 clones, about nine tenths seen once. The sample was peripheral blood. These receptors came from a woman aged 40 to 50 who had recovered from COVID-19. The CDR3 runs from the conserved cysteine through the conserved F or W. The order of the fields is V gene, J gene, D gene, clone size, CDR3 protein, CDR3 DNA. A D gene is named only where the DNA matches it firmly. The size of a clone is reported for some rows only, either as once, few or many, or as a class for expanded clones.

V gene: TRBV4-1
J gene: TRBJ2-1
D gene: TRBD1
clone size: -
CDR3 protein: CASSHPDRGRQFF
CDR3 DNA: TGCGCCAGCAGCCACCCGGACAGGGGGCGGCAGTTCTTC

V gene: TRBV4-1
J gene: TRBJ2-7
D gene: TRBD1
clone size: -
CDR3 protein: CASSHLGQGSSYEQYF
CDR3 DNA: TGCGCCAGCAGCCACCTTGGACAGGGGTCATCCTACGAGCAGTACTTC

V gene: TRBV18
J gene: TRBJ1-4
D gene: -
clone size: -
CDR3 protein: CASSPAEGSEKLFF
CDR3 DNA: TGTGCCAGCTCACCAGCGGAAGGGAGTGAAAAACTGTTTTTT

V gene: TRBV3-1/TRBV3-2
J gene: TRBJ2-3
D gene: TRBD2
clone size: -
CDR3 protein: CASSHRLAGDTDTQYF
CDR3 DNA: TGTGCCAGCAGCCATAGACTAGCGGGGGACACAGATACGCAGTATTTT

V gene: TRBV5-1
J gene: TRBJ2-5
D gene: -
clone size: -
CDR3 protein: CASSLRGLLETQYF
CDR3 DNA: TGCGCCAGCAGCTTGCGGGGACTTCTGGAGACCCAGTACTTC

V gene: TRBV18
J gene: TRBJ2-1
D gene: -
clone size: -
CDR3 protein: CASSPPRSGGGNNEQFF
CDR3 DNA: TGTGCCAGCTCACCACCGAGATCGGGGGGCGGGAACAATGAGCAGTTCTTC

V gene: TRBV6-2/TRBV6-3
J gene: TRBJ2-7
D gene: TRBD2
clone size: -
CDR3 protein: CASSYGLAVSSPYF
CDR3 DNA: TGTGCCAGCAGTTACGGGCTAGCGGTCTCAAGTCCGTACTTC

V gene: TRBV6-4
J gene: TRBJ1-4
D gene: TRBD1
clone size: -
CDR3 protein: CASSPPTDRVGEKLFF
CDR3 DNA: TGTGCCAGCAGTCCACCAACGGACAGGGTCGGTGAAAAACTGTTTTTT

V gene: TRBV5-1
J gene: TRBJ2-5
D gene: TRBD1
clone size: -
CDR3 protein: CASSLAGGGETQYF
CDR3 DNA: TGCGCCAGCAGCTTGGCAGGGGGTGGGGAGACCCAGTACTTC

V gene: TRBV18
J gene: TRBJ1-5
D gene: TRBD1
clone size: once
CDR3 protein: CASSPGTGVDQPQHF
CDR3 DNA: TGTGCCAGCTCACCGGGGACAGGGGTGGATCAGCCCCAGCATTTT

V gene: TRBV7-2
J gene: TRBJ2-5
D gene: -
clone size: -
CDR3 protein: CASSSVATRGQETQYF
CDR3 DNA: TGTGCCAGCAGCTCAGTCGCCACTAGAGGCCAAGAGACCCAGTACTTC

V gene: TRBV19
J gene: TRBJ1-1
D gene: TRBD1
clone size: -
CDR3 protein: CARDRGNITEAFF
CDR3 DNA: TGTGCCAGGGACAGGGGTAATATCACTGAAGCTTTCTTT

V gene: TRBV27
J gene: TRBJ2-7
D gene: -
clone size: -
CDR3 protein: CASSSNRARTYEQYF
CDR3 DNA: TGTGCCAGCAGTTCGAACAGGGCCCGAACCTACGAGCAGTACTTC

V gene: TRBV3-1/TRBV3-2
J gene: TRBJ2-1
D gene: TRBD1
clone size: -
CDR3 protein: CASSRTGAGSYNEQFF
CDR3 DNA: TGTGCCAGCAGCCGAACAGGGGCCGGCTCCTACAATGAGCAGTTCTTC

V gene: TRBV7-3
J gene: TRBJ2-1
D gene: TRBD2
clone size: -
CDR3 protein: CASSALAGVGNEQFF
CDR3 DNA: TGTGCCAGCAGCGCACTAGCGGGAGTTGGCAATGAGCAGTTCTTC